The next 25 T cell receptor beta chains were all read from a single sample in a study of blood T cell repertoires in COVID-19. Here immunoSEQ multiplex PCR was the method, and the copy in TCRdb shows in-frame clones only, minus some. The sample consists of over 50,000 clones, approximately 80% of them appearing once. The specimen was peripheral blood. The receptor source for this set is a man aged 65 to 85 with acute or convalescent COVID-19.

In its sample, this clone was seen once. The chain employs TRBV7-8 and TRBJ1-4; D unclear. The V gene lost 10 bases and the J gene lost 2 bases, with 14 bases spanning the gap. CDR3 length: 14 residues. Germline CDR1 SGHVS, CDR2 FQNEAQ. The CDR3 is CATARWSTNEKLFF. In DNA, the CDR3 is TGTGCCACCGCGCGGTGGTCGACTAATGAAAAACTGTTTTTT.

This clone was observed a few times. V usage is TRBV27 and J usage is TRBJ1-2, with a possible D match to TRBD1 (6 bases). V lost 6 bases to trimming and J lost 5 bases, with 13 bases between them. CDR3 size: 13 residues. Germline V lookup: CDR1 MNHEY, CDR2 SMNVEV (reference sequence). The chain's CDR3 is CASRYTQGYGYTF. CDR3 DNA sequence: TGTGCCAGCAGATATACACAGGGATATGGCTACACCTTC.

CDR3 residues: CASTPEGGQGTRPNEKLFF. CDR3 bases: TGTGCCAGTACCCCCGAGGGGGGACAGGGTACGCGTCCTAATGAAAAACTGTTTTTT. The V call is TRBV19, the J call TRBJ1-4; 9 nucleotides line up with TRBD1. Germline trimming cut 7 bases from V and 3 bases from J; bases unmatched to any gene: 18. The CDR3 sequence is 19 residues long. Per the germline V gene, CDR1 is LNHDA and CDR2 is SQIVND (reference sequence).

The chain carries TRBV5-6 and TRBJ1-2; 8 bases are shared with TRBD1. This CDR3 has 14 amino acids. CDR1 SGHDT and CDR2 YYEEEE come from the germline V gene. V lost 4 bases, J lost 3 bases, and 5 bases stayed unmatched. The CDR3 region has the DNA TGTGCCAGCAGCCGGGACAGGCTGTACTATGGCTACACCTTC. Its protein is CASSRDRLYYGYTF.

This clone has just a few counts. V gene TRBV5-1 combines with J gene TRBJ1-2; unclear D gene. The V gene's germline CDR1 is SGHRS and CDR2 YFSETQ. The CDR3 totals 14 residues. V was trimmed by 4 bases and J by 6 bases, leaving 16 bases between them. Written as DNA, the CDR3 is TGCGCCAGCAGCCCATCTGAGAGGTTGGATGGCTACACCTTC. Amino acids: CASSPSERLDGYTF.

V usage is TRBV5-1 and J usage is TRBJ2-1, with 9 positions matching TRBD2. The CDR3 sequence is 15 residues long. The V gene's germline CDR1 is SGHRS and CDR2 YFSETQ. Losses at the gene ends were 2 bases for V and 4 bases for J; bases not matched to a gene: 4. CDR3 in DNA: TGCGCCAGCAGCTTCAAGCGGGGGGTTTACAATGAGCAGTTCTTC. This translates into CASSFKRGVYNEQFF.

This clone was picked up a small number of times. The DNA of the CDR3 is TGTGCCAGCAAGTGGGGCGCGAACACCGGGGAGCTGTTTTTT. Protein product: CASKWGANTGELFF. The gene calls are TRBV2 and TRBJ2-2, with a weak D call TRBD1 (5 bases). Deletions cut 7 bases from V and 0 bases from J, with 9 bases between. The germline V gene has CDR1 SNHLY and CDR2 FYNNEI. The CDR3 loop spans 14 amino acids.

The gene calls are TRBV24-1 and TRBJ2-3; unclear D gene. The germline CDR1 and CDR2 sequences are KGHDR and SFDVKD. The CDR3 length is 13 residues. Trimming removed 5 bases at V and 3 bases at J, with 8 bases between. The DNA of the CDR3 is TGTGCCACCAGTGGTTCCCGGACAGATACGCAGTATTTT. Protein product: CATSGSRTDTQYF.

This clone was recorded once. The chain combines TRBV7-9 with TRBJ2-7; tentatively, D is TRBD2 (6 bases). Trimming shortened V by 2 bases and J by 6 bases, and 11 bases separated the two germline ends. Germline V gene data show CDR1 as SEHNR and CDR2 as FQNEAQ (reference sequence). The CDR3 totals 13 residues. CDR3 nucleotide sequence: TGTGCCAGCAGCTTATTGGGGGGAGGCGAGCAGTACTTC. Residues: CASSLLGGGEQYF.

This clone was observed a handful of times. This chain's CDR3 is CAATSGPYNEQFF. In DNA form, the CDR3 reads TGTGCCGCAACTAGCGGCCCCTACAATGAGCAGTTCTTC. The V call is TRBV10-3, the J call TRBJ2-1; 8 bases are shared with TRBD2. V was pared by 11 bases and J by 2 bases, with 5 bases of the junction left unmatched. The length of the CDR3 is 13 residues. Looked up from germline, CDR1 is ENHRY and CDR2 is SYGVKD.

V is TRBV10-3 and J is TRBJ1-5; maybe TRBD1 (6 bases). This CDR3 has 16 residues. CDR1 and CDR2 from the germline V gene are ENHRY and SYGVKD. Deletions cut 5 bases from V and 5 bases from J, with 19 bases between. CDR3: CAISPIWGQGDQPQHF. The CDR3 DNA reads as TGTGCCATCAGTCCAATCTGGGGGCAGGGTGATCAGCCCCAGCATTTT.

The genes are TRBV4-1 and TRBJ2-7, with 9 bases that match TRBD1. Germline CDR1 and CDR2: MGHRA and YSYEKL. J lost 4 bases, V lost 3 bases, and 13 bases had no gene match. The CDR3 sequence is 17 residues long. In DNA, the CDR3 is TGCGCCAGCAGCCACCCGCCATACCCAGGGACAGGGTACGAGCAGTACTTC. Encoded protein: CASSHPPYPGTGYEQYF.

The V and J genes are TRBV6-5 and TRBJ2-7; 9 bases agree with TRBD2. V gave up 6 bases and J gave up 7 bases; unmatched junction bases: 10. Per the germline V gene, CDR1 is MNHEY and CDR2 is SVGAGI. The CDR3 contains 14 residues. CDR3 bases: TGTGCCAGCAGCCGACTAGCGGATTCAGGGGAGCAGTACTTC. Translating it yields CASSRLADSGEQYF.

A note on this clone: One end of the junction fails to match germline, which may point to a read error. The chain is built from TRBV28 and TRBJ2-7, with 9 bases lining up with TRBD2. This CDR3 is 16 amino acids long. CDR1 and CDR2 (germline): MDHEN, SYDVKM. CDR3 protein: CASSPAGGTSSHEQYF. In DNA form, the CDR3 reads TGTGCCAGCAGTCCCGCGGGGGGGACTAGCTCCCACGAGCAGTACTTC.

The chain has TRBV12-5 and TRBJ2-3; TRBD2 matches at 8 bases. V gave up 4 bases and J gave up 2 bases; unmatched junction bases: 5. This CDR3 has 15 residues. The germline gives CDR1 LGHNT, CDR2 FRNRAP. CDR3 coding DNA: TGTGCTAGTGGTTCCCGGGGGGGATACACAGATACGCAGTATTTT. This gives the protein CASGSRGGYTDTQYF.

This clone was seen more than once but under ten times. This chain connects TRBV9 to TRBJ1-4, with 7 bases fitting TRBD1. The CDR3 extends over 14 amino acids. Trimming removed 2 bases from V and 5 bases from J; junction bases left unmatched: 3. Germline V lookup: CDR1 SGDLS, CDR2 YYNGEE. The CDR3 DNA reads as TGTGCCAGCAGCGTCGGGACAGAAAATGAAAAACTGTTTTTT. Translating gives CASSVGTENEKLFF. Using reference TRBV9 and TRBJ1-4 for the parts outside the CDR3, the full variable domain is DSGVTQTPKHLITATGQRVTLRCSPRSGDLSVYWYQQSLDQGLQFLIQYYNGEERAKGNILERFSAQQFPDLHSELNLSSLELGDSALYFCASSVGTENEKLFFGSGTQLSVL.

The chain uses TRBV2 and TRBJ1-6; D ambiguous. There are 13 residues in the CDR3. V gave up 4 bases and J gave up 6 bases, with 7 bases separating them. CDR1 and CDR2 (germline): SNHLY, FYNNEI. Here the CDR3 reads CASSVQINSPLHF. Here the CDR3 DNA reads TGTGCCAGCAGTGTCCAGATTAATTCACCCCTCCACTTT.

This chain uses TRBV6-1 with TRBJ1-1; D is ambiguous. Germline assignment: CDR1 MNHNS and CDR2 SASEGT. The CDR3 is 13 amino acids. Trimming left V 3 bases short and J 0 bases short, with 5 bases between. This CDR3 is CASSDQMNTEAFF. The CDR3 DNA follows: TGTGCCAGCAGTGATCAGATGAACACTGAAGCTTTCTTT.

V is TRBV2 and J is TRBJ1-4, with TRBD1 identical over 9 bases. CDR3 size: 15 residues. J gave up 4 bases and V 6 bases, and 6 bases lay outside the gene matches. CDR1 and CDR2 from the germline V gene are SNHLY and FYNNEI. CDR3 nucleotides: TGTGCCAGCAGGTTTGGACAGGGGAATAATGAAAAACTGTTTTTT. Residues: CASRFGQGNNEKLFF.

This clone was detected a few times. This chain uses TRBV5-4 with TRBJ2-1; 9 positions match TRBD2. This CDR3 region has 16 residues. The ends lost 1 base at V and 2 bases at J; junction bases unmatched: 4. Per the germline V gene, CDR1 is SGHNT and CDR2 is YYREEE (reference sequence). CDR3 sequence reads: CASSLKRGETYNEQFF. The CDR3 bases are TGTGCCAGCAGCTTGAAGCGGGGGGAAACCTACAATGAGCAGTTCTTC.

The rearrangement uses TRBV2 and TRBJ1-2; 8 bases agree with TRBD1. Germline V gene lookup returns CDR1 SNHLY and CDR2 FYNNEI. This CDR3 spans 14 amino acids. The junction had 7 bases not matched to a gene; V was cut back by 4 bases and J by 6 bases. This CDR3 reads CASSGGRGRDGYTF. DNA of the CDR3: TGTGCCAGCAGTGGCGGCAGGGGGCGAGATGGCTACACCTTC.

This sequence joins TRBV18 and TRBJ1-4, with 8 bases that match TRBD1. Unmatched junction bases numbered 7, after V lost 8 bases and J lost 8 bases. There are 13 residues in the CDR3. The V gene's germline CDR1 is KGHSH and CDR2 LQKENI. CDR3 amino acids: CASRATGDEKLFF. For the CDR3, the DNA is TGTGCCAGCCGAGCGACAGGGGACGAAAAACTGTTTTTT.

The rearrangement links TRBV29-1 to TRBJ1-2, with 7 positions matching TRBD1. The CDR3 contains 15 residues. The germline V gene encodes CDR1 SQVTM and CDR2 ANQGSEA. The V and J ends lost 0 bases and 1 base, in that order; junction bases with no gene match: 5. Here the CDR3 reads CSVEEGGQSNYGYTF. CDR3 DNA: TGCAGCGTTGAAGAAGGGGGACAGAGTAACTATGGCTACACCTTC.

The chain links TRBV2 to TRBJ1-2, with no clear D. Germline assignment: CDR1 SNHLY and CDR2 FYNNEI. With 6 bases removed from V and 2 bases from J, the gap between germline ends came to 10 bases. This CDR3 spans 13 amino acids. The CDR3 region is CASRADTNYGYTF. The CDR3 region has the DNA TGTGCCAGCAGAGCAGACACAAACTATGGCTACACCTTC.

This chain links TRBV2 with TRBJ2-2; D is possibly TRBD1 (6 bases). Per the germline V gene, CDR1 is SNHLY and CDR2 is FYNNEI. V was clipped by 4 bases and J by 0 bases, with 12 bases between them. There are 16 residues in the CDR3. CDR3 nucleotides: TGTGCCAGCAGTGTGGGCAGGGGACCGAACACCGGGGAGCTGTTTTTT. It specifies CASSVGRGPNTGELFF.